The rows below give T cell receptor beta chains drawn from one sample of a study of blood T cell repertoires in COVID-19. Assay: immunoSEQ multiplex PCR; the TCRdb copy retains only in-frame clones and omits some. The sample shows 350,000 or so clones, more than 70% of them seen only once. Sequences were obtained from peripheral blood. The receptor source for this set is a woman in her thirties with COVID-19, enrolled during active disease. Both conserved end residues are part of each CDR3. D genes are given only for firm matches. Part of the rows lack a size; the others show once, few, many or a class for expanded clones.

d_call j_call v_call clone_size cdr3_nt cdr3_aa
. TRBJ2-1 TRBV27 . TGTGCCAGCACCCTCCTGGGCAGACCCAAGAATGAGCAGTTCTTC CASTLLGRPKNEQFF
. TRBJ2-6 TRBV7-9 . TGTGCCAGCAGCGTAATCTCTGGGGCCAACGTCCTGACTTTC CASSVISGANVLTF
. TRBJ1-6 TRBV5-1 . TGCGCCAGCAGCCCAGGGCTGCCCTATAATTCACCCCTCCACTTT CASSPGLPYNSPLHF
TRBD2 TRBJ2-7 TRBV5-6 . TGTGCCAGCAGCTTGGGGGCCCGGGAGGACGAGCAGTACTTC CASSLGAREDEQYF
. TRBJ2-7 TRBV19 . TGTGCCAGTAGTGTTACCGGGACGGGAGCCTACGAGCAGTACTTC CASSVTGTGAYEQYF
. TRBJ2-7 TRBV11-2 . TGTGCCAGCAGCTCGCTAGGACGGGAGTCTGCTTACGAGCAGTACTTC CASSSLGRESAYEQYF
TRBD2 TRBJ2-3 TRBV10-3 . TGTGCCATCAGAACCGGGACTAGCGGGAGGGGTGGCACAGATACGCAGTATTTT CAIRTGTSGRGGTDTQYF
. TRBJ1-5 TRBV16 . TGTGCCAGCAGCCGCAGTACAGTTAGCAATCAGCCCCAGCATTTT CASSRSTVSNQPQHF
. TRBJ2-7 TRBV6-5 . TGTGCCAGCAGTCCCCAGGGGCGCGAGCAGTACTTC CASSPQGREQYF
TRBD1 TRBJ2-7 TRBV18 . TGTGCCAGCTCACCACCGGGACAGGTTATCTACGAGCAGTACTTC CASSPPGQVIYEQYF
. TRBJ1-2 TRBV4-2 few TGTGCCAGCAGCCAAGGACAGCACGCCAGTGGCTACACCTTC CASSQGQHASGYTF
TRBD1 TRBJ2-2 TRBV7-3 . TGTGCCAGCAGCCAAATCGACAGGGAGAACACCGGGGAGCTGTTTTTT CASSQIDRENTGELFF
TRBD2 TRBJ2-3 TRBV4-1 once TGCGCCAGCAGCCAAGAAGGAGCGGGAGGGAGGACAGATACGCAGTATTTT CASSQEGAGGRTDTQYF
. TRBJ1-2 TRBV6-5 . TGTGCCAGCAGTCCCGACAGGAACTATGGCTACACCTTC CASSPDRNYGYTF
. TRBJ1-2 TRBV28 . TGTGCCAGCACCCTAGGGGGTTCAAGCTACACCTTC CASTLGGSSYTF
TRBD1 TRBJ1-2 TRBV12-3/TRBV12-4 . TGTGCCAGCAGTCCCGGACAGGGCGAAGGCTACACCTTC CASSPGQGEGYTF
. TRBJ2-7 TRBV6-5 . TGTGCCAGCAGTTACGGGGCCAGGGGCGAGCAGTACTTC CASSYGARGEQYF
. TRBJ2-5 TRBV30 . TGTGCCTGGCTCCGCGGGCAGCCACCCGGGGGCCAGTACTTC CAWLRGQPPGGQYF
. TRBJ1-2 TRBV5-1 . TGCGCCAGCAGCCCCGGCAGGGGAGTTCCCTATGGCTACACCTTC CASSPGRGVPYGYTF
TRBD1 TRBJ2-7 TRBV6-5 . TGTGCCAGCAGTTTATCGGACAGGGGATGGAACGAGCAGTACTTC CASSLSDRGWNEQYF
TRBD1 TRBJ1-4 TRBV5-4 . TGTGCCAGCAGCCAGTGGGGGACAGGTACCGAAAAACTGTTTTTT CASSQWGTGTEKLFF
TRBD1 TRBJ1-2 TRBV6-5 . TGTGCCAGCAGGGCGGGACAGAACTATGGCTACACCTTC CASRAGQNYGYTF
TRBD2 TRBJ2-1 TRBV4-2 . TGTGCCAGCAGCGGACGTGAGCGGGAGAGCCATGAGCAGTTCTTC CASSGRERESHEQFF
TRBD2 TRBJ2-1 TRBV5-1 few TGCGCCAGCAGCTGGGGACTAGCGGGAGGATTGGAGCAGTTCTTC CASSWGLAGGLEQFF
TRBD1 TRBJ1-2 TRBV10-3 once TGTGCCATCAGTGCGGACAGGGCCTATGGCTACACCTTC CAISADRAYGYTF
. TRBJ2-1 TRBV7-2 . TGTGCCAGCAGGCCAAACCCCGGGAATCCTGAGCAGTTCTTC CASRPNPGNPEQFF
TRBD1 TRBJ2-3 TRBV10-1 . TGCGCCACTGGGGACAGGGGGTTGGATACGCAGTATTTT CATGDRGLDTQYF
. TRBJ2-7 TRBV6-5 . TGTGCCAGCAGTTACTCCCGACAGCCCCGATCGTACGAGCAGTACTTC CASSYSRQPRSYEQYF
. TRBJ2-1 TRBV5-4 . TGTGCCAGCAGCTCCGGCAATGAGCAGTTCTTC CASSSGNEQFF